The 7 T cell receptor beta chains below all came from one sample that was sequenced in a study of blood T cell repertoires in COVID-19. Sequencing used immunoSEQ multiplex PCR; TCRdb keeps in-frame clones, though not all of them. The sample lists tens of thousands of clones, 87% seen once, with more than 14% in the top ten. What was sequenced was peripheral blood. The receptors originated from a male donor with acute or convalescent COVID-19.

The chain uses TRBV5-1 and TRBJ1-6; TRBD1 matches 8 bases. CDR1 and CDR2 (germline): SGHRS, YFSETQ. J lost 7 bases, V lost 1 base, and 4 bases had no gene match. This CDR3 comprises 15 residues. The CDR3 is CASSLSQGANSPLHF. The DNA for the CDR3 is TGCGCCAGCAGCTTGAGCCAGGGGGCAAATTCACCCCTCCACTTT.

This clone came up once. This chain uses TRBV3-1 (or the pseudogene TRBV3-2) with TRBJ1-1; tentatively, D is TRBD1 (5 bases). Per germline, CDR1 LGHDT and CDR2 YNNKEL (reference sequence). There are 14 residues in the CDR3. V was shortened by 1 base and J by 0 bases, with 6 bases between the two germline ends. In DNA form, the CDR3 reads TGTGCCAGCAGCCAAGCAGGGATGAACACTGAAGCTTTCTTT. It codes for CASSQAGMNTEAFF.

The chain uses TRBV11-2 and TRBJ1-1; possibly TRBD1 for D (6 bases). V lost 4 bases and J 1 base, leaving 10 bases between the germline ends. The germline V gene has CDR1 SGHAT and CDR2 FQNNGV. The CDR3 extends over 14 amino acids. CDR3 DNA: TGTGCCAGCAGCTCCCAGACAGGGAACACTGAAGCTTTCTTT. Translation: CASSSQTGNTEAFF. Full variable domain (missing parts from reference TRBV11-2 and TRBJ1-1): EAGVAQSPRYKIIEKRQSVAFWCNPISGHATLYWYQQILGQGPKLLIQFQNNGVVDDSQLPKDRFSAERLKGVDSTLKIQPAKLEDSAVYLCASSSQTGNTEAFFGQGTRLTVV.

This clone showed up just once. This chain joins TRBV10-2 and TRBJ1-5; 8 bases are shared with TRBD1. Germline CDR1 WSHSY, CDR2 SAAADI. J gave up 4 bases and V 4 bases, and 6 bases lay outside the gene matches. CDR3 size: 15 residues. CDR3 protein: CASSVQGVGNQPQHF. The CDR3 DNA reads TGCGCCAGCAGTGTACAGGGGGTAGGAAATCAGCCCCAGCATTTT.

The V gene is TRBV7-6, the J gene TRBJ1-3, with D maybe TRBD1 (5 bases). The CDR3 is 15 amino acids. V shed 3 bases and J shed 0 bases, with 9 bases lying between them. CDR1 is SGHVS, CDR2 FNYEAQ, per germline. The chain's CDR3 is CASSFGGLSGNTIYF. The DNA for the CDR3 is TGTGCCAGCAGCTTTGGGGGACTCTCTGGAAACACCATATATTTT.

This sequence joins TRBV7-6 and TRBJ2-2, with D possibly being TRBD2 (5 bases). Germline CDR1 SGHVS, CDR2 FNYEAQ. V was trimmed by 3 bases and J by 5 bases, leaving 13 bases between them. CDR3 length equals 15 residues. In DNA, the CDR3 is TGTGCCAGCAGCTTCTCGGGAATCCGAACCGGGGAGCTGTTTTTT. Protein sequence: CASSFSGIRTGELFF.

The V and J genes are TRBV29-1 and TRBJ2-3; no firm D call. Trimming took off 1 base at V and 0 bases at J, with 2 bases between the two ends. CDR1 and CDR2 from the germline V gene are SQVTM and ANQGSEA. The CDR3 extends over 12 amino acids. The CDR3 coding sequence is TGCAGCGTTGAAGCGAGCACAGATACGCAGTATTTT. Its protein is CSVEASTDTQYF.